Here is one T cell receptor beta chain with its context. Noted treatment: 15 to 20 received Ad26.COV2.S at low or high dose, single or two shots; roughly five received placebo; per-sample allocation not given. Following the first vaccine or placebo injection, samples were taken on day 63. This record comes from a study of Ad26.COV2.S vaccination and SARS-CoV-2 variants. TCRdb keeps only in-frame clones here, not all; method: immunoSEQ multiplex PCR. The sample holds 200,000 to 250,000 clones, roughly 90% seen once. Trimming stripped 4 bases from V and 8 bases from J, with 14 bases between. In germline, CDR1 is KGHSY, CDR2 FQNENV. CDR3 size: 13 residues.

This chain links TRBV16 with TRBJ1-2; D is possibly TRBD1 (5 bases). The material sequenced was peripheral blood, taken in a trial of Ad26.COV2.S vaccine versus placebo. This sequence originates from a person between 18 and 65 years old who received the Ad26.COV2.S COVID-19 vaccine or a placebo. CDR3 protein: CASSPGTINGYTF. The CDR3 region has the DNA TGTGCCAGCAGCCCCGGGACCATCAACGGCTACACCTTC.